The 21 T cell receptor beta chains reported below all come from one sample, sequenced in a study of blood T cell repertoires in COVID-19. Assay used: immunoSEQ multiplex PCR; TCRdb lists only in-frame clones, some missing. The sample consists of tens of thousands of clones, about 79% of them appearing once. Material: peripheral blood. These receptors were collected from a woman aged 55-70 years with acute or convalescent COVID-19.

About this clone itself: At one of its ends the junction is not consistent with the germline gene, which may arise from a read error. The V and J genes are TRBV11-2 and TRBJ1-1, with 9 bases aligning to TRBD1. CDR3 length: 13 residues. CDR1 and CDR2 from the germline V gene are SGHAT and FQNNGV. DNA for the CDR3: TGTGCCAGCAGCTATCTGGGGGACAGGGACTCTCACTTT. Protein: CASSYLGDRDSHF.

The chain carries TRBV6-5 and TRBJ1-1, with 9 bases identical to TRBD1. The CDR3 has 14 amino acids. From germline, CDR1 is MNHEY and CDR2 SVGAGI. The trim removed 6 bases at V and 5 bases at J, leaving 7 bases unmatched. CDR3 sequence (DNA): TGTGCCAGCAGCCCACAGGGGGCGCGGACTGAAGCTTTCTTT. The encoded protein is CASSPQGARTEAFF.

This clone was seen a handful of times. This sequence joins TRBV30 and TRBJ1-3, with a possible D match to TRBD1 (5 bases). Trimming removed 2 bases from V and 0 bases from J, with 20 bases in between. CDR1 is GTSNPN and CDR2 is SVGIG in the germline V gene (reference sequence). This CDR3 is built from 18 residues. The CDR3 region is CAWSHSAGRTNSGNTIYF. The CDR3 nucleotides are TGTGCCTGGAGTCATTCGGCGGGACGGACAAACTCTGGAAACACCATATATTTT.

This sequence joins TRBV5-4 and TRBJ1-1, with a possible D match to TRBD1 (5 bases). Trimming shortened V by 1 base and J by 1 base, and 8 bases separated the two germline ends. Germline V gene lookup returns CDR1 SGHNT and CDR2 YYREEE (reference sequence). There are 14 residues in the CDR3. CDR3 in amino acids: CASSLLQGNTEAFF. The CDR3 coding sequence is TGTGCCAGCAGCTTGCTCCAGGGGAACACTGAAGCTTTCTTT. Drawing the rest from reference TRBV5-4 and TRBJ1-1, the complete variable domain is ETGVTQSPTHLIKTRGQQVTLRCSSQSGHNTVSWYQQALGQGPQFIFQYYREEENGRGNFPPRFSGLQFPNYSSELNVNALELDDSALYLCASSLLQGNTEAFFGQGTRLTVV.

This chain links TRBV19 with TRBJ1-5, with D tentatively TRBD1 (6 bases). V lost 5 bases, J lost 5 bases, and 22 bases lay in between. Germline assignment: CDR1 LNHDA and CDR2 SQIVND (reference sequence). This CDR3 contains 17 residues. CDR3 amino acids: CASSVDFSRDIYQPQHF. CDR3 in DNA: TGTGCCAGTAGTGTCGATTTTAGTCGGGACATATATCAGCCCCAGCATTTT.

The chain has TRBV5-1 and TRBJ1-1; possible D gene TRBD1, 6 bases. Germline lookup yields CDR1 SGHRS and CDR2 YFSETQ. CDR3 length: 14 residues. Trimming shortened V by 1 base and J by 2 bases, and 9 bases separated the two germline ends. Written as DNA, the CDR3 is TGCGCCAGCAGCTTGAGGACAGTAAACACTGAAGCTTTCTTT. Translated, it gives CASSLRTVNTEAFF.

This clone has only a few counts. V usage is TRBV28 and J usage is TRBJ1-1; D call uncertain. V was shortened by 8 bases and J by 7 bases, with 23 bases between the two germline ends. CDR3 size: 15 residues. Germline assignment: CDR1 MDHEN and CDR2 SYDVKM. Written as DNA, the CDR3 is TGTGCCAGCTTACTTCCCGGAGGAGGGAAAGGTGAAGCTTTCTTT. It specifies CASLLPGGGKGEAFF.

The chain uses TRBV11-2 and TRBJ1-1; 9 bases line up with TRBD1. Germline CDR1 reads SGHAT; CDR2 reads FQNNGV. V lost 5 bases, J lost 1 base, and 11 bases stayed unmatched. The CDR3 spans 17 residues. Here the CDR3 DNA reads TGTGCCAGCAGCGTAACCCCGGGACAGGGAGAGAACACTGAAGCTTTCTTT. Residues: CASSVTPGQGENTEAFF. The variable domain in full, completed from reference TRBV11-2 and TRBJ1-1, reads EAGVAQSPRYKIIEKRQSVAFWCNPISGHATLYWYQQILGQGPKLLIQFQNNGVVDDSQLPKDRFSAERLKGVDSTLKIQPAKLEDSAVYLCASSVTPGQGENTEAFFGQGTRLTVV.

V gene TRBV27 combines with J gene TRBJ2-2; 14 nucleotides align to TRBD2. The J segment lost 9 bases and the V segment lost 6 bases, leaving 6 bases of the junction unmatched. Per the germline V gene, CDR1 is MNHEY and CDR2 is SMNVEV (reference sequence). The CDR3 length is 15 residues. DNA of the CDR3: TGTGCCAGCAGCGGGACTAGCGGGGGCTTGCGGGAGCTGTTTTTT. Encoded protein: CASSGTSGGLRELFF.

The V call is TRBV18, the J call TRBJ2-5; D gene uncertain. With 1 base removed from V and 7 bases from J, the gap between germline ends came to 7 bases. Germline CDR1 reads KGHSH; CDR2 reads LQKENI. CDR3 length equals 12 residues. CDR3 DNA sequence: TGTGCCAGCTCACCACTGTCGGGGACCCAGTACTTC. Translation gives CASSPLSGTQYF.

This clone was seen once. J is TRBJ2-7 and V is TRBV6-5; 7 nucleotides agree with TRBD2. The CDR3 has 12 residues. Looked up from germline, CDR1 is MNHEY and CDR2 is SVGAGI. Trimming at V came to 8 bases and at J to 6 bases, leaving 7 bases not matched to a gene. The CDR3 sequence: CASGTTTVEQYF. CDR3 bases: TGTGCCAGCGGGACTACCACTGTCGAGCAGTACTTC.

The chain uses TRBV28 and TRBJ1-4, with D possibly being TRBD1 (5 bases). Between the trimmed V and J ends, which lost 8 bases and 1 base, there was a span of 11 bases. There are 14 residues in the CDR3. From germline, CDR1 is MDHEN and CDR2 SYDVKM. The CDR3 here is CASLPTGTNEKLFF. The CDR3 nucleotides read TGTGCCAGCCTACCAACAGGAACTAATGAAAAACTGTTTTTT. Looking up the rest from reference TRBV28 and TRBJ1-4 gives the full variable domain: DVKVTQSSRYLVKRTGEKVFLECVQDMDHENMFWYRQDPGLGLRLIYFSYDVKMKEKGDIPEGYSVSREKKERFSLILESASTNQTSMYLCASLPTGTNEKLFFGSGTQLSVL.

This clone was seen only once. This rearrangement joins TRBV2 to TRBJ2-2, with D possibly TRBD2 on 6 matching bases. The CDR3 sequence is 15 residues long. The V and J ends lost 2 bases and 6 bases respectively, with 13 bases between them. Germline V gives CDR1 SNHLY, CDR2 FYNNEI. CDR3 DNA: TGTGCCAGCAGTGAAAGGGCAAGGGAGGCCGGGGAGCTGTTTTTT. It encodes CASSERAREAGELFF.

The chain employs TRBV5-6 and TRBJ1-2; TRBD1 aligns across 9 bases. This CDR3 comprises 14 residues. J was trimmed by 5 bases and V by 5 bases; bases with no gene match: 7. CDR1 and CDR2 from the germline V gene are SGHDT and YYEEEE. The CDR3 loop reads CASRGTGYLYGYTF. Written as DNA, the CDR3 is TGTGCCAGCAGGGGGACAGGGTATCTGTATGGCTACACCTTC.

The chain recombines TRBV7-8 with TRBJ1-6; unclear D gene. The V and J ends lost 5 bases and 7 bases respectively, with 15 bases between them. This CDR3 has 15 amino acids. Germline loops: CDR1 SGHVS, CDR2 FQNEAQ. The CDR3 coding sequence is TGTGCCAGCAGCCTAGGGCCTTCCCGAAATTCACCCCTCCACTTT. Its translation is CASSLGPSRNSPLHF.

The chain joins TRBV24-1 to TRBJ2-7, with 7 bases that match TRBD2. V lost 5 bases to trimming and J lost 6 bases; unmatched junction nucleotides: 9. CDR1 is KGHDR and CDR2 is SFDVKD in the germline V gene. This CDR3 has 14 residues. The CDR3 reads CATSAGGSLVEQYF. The DNA for the CDR3 is TGTGCCACCAGTGCCGGCGGGAGTCTAGTCGAGCAGTACTTC.

This clone was seen more than once but under ten times. Here the CDR3 reads CASSLGSGVTDTQYF. CDR3 sequence (DNA): TGTGCCAGCAGCTTAGGTAGCGGGGTTACAGATACGCAGTATTTT. The V gene is TRBV7-2, the J gene TRBJ2-3; 8 bases agree with TRBD2. In germline, CDR1 is SGHTA, CDR2 FQGNSA. This CDR3 is 15 amino acids long. Trimming cost V 1 base and J 3 bases; bases outside gene matches: 3.

This rearrangement joins TRBV19 to TRBJ1-4; 8 bases align to TRBD1. The CDR3 has 15 residues. V dropped 5 bases and J dropped 11; count of bases not matched to a gene: 13. Germline lookup yields CDR1 LNHDA and CDR2 SQIVND (reference sequence). The CDR3 loop reads CASSLETGVSVKLFF. CDR3 sequence (DNA): TGTGCCAGTAGTCTGGAGACAGGGGTATCTGTGAAACTGTTTTTT.

The chain couples TRBV6-2 or TRBV6-3 to TRBJ2-1, with 8 bases aligning to TRBD1. Germline values: CDR1 MNHEY, CDR2 SVGEGT. V lost 0 bases, J lost 5 bases, and 9 bases stayed unmatched. This CDR3 spans 17 amino acids. CDR3 region: CASSYSSRTGINNEQFF. As DNA, the CDR3 is TGTGCCAGCAGTTACTCGAGTCGGACAGGGATCAACAATGAGCAGTTCTTC.

The rearrangement links TRBV27 to TRBJ1-1; TRBD1 might be the D (5 bases). V was trimmed by 7 bases and J by 5 bases, leaving 17 bases between them. From germline, CDR1 is MNHEY and CDR2 SMNVEV (reference sequence). This CDR3 spans 14 amino acids. The CDR3 DNA is TGTGCCAGCAATTACCAGGGTGCGGGGACTGAAGCTTTCTTT. Amino acid sequence: CASNYQGAGTEAFF.

The chain is built from TRBV14 and TRBJ1-1; D ambiguous. Trimming left V 3 bases short and J 1 base short, with 6 bases between. The CDR3 runs 13 residues. The germline V gene has CDR1 SGHDN and CDR2 FVKESK. The DNA for the CDR3 is TGTGCCAGCAGCCATCGGGGGAACACTGAAGCTTTCTTT. Amino acids: CASSHRGNTEAFF.